This TCR beta chain appears in the sequencing data of a study of cytomegalovirus exposure and HLA in healthy donors. A multiplex PCR was run with 60 Vbeta primers and 13 Jbeta primers. The data were produced by immunoSEQ multiplex PCR, yet TCRdb's version contains in-frame clones alone and is incomplete. Of some 120,000 clones listed, about 81% are singletons. Study-level findings and limits: Fewer N-insertions (relative to the approximately 700-donor mean) were reportedly seen in an Asian-associated ancestry cluster in a later analysis. Per a later analysis, 16,951 TCR beta sequences showed association with HLA alleles at 0.05 false discovery rate. Sequencing artifact likely explains a cluster of highly shared sequence variants.

A word on this clone: What it recognizes is unknown.

The CDR3 runs 15 residues. Germline lookup yields CDR1 SGHDT and CDR2 YYEEEE. V was shortened by 1 base and J by 5 bases, with 12 bases between the two germline ends. This chain connects TRBV5-6 to TRBJ2-2; the D gene is possibly TRBD2 (6 bases). Sequencing was done on a sample of PBMCs. The sequence was collected from a man aged 40-55 years in good health and CMV-seronegative. The CDR3 loop is CASSLRSGRTGELFF. CDR3 sequence (DNA): TGTGCCAGCAGCTTGAGGTCAGGGAGGACCGGGGAGCTGTTTTTT.